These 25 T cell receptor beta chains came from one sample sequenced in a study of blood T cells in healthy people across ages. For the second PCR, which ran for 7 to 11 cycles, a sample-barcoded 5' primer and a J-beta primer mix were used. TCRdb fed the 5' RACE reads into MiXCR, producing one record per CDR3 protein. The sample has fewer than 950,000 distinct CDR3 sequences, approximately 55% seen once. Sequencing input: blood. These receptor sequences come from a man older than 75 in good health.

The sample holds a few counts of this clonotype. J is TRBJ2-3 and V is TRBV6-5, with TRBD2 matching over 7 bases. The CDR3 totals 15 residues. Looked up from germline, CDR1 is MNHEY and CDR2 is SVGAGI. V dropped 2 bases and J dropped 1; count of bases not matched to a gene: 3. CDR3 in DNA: TGTGCCAGCAGTTACGGCGGGGGTGGCACAGATACGCAGTATTTT. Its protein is CASSYGGGGTDTQYF.

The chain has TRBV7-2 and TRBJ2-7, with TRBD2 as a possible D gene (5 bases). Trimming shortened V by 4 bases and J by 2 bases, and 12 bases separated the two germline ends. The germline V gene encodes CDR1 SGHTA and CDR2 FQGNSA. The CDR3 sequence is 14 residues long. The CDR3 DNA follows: TGTGCCAGCAGCTCCAGAAGCGGTCCCTACGAGCAGTACTTC. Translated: CASSSRSGPYEQYF.

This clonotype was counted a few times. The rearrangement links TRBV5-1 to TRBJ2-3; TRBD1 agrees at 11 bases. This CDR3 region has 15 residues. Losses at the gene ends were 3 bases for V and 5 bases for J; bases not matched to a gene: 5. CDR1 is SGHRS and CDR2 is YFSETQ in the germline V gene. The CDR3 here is CASSSGQGARDTQYF. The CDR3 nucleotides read TGCGCCAGCAGCTCAGGACAGGGGGCGAGAGATACGCAGTATTTT.

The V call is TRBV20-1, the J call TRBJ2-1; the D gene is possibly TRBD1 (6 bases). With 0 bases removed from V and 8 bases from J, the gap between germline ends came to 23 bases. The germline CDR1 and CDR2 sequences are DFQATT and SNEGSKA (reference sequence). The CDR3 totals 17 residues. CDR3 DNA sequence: TGCAGTGCTAGAGATTCCTCCGGGACAAATCGGCGATATGAGCAGTTCTTC. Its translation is CSARDSSGTNRRYEQFF.

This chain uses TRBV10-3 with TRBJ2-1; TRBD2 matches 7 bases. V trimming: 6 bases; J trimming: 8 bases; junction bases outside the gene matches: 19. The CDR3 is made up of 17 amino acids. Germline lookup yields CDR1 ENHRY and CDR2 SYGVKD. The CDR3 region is CAIRPYGMRESQDEQFF. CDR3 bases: TGTGCCATCAGGCCTTATGGAATGCGGGAGTCTCAAGATGAGCAGTTCTTC.

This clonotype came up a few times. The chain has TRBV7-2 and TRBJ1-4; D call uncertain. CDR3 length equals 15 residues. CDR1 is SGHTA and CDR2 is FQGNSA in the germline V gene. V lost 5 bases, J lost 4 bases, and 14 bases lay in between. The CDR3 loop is CASSPTRGFNEKLFF. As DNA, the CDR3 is TGTGCCAGCAGCCCGACCCGTGGATTTAATGAAAAACTGTTTTTT.

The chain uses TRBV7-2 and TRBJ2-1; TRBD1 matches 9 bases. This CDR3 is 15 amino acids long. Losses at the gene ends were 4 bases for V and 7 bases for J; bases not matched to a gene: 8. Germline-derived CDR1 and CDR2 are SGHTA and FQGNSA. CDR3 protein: CASSSGTGPWNEQFF. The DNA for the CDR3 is TGTGCCAGCAGCTCCGGGACAGGGCCATGGAATGAGCAGTTCTTC.

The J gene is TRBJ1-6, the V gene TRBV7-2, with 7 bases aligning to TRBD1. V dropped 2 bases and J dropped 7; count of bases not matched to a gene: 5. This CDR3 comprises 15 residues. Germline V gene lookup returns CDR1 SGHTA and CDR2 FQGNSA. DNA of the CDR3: TGTGCCAGCAGCTTACTACAGGGGAACAATTCACCCCTCCACTTT. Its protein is CASSLLQGNNSPLHF.

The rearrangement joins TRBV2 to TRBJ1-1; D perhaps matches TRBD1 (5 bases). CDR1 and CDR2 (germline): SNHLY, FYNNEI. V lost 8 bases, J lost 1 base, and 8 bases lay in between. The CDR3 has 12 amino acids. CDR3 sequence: CASGRGNTEAFF. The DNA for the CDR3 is TGTGCCAGCGGAAGGGGGAACACTGAAGCTTTCTTT.

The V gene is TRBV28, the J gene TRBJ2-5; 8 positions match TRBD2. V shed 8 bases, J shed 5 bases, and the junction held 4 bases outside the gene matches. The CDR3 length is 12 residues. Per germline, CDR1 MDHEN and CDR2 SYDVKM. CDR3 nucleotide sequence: TGTGCCAGCCACGGGGGGGCGGAGACCCAGTACTTC. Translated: CASHGGAETQYF.

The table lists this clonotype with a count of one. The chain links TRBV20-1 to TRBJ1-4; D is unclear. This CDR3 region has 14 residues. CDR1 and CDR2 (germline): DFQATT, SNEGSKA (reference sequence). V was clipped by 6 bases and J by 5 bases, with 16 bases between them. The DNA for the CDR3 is TGCAGTGCCCTCCCTCCCGTTCCCAATGAAAAACTGTTTTTT. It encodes CSALPPVPNEKLFF.

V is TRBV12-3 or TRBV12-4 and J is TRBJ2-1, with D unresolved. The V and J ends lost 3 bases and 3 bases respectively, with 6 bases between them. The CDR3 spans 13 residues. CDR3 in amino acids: CASSFQVYNEQFF. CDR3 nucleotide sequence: TGTGCCAGCAGTTTCCAAGTCTACAATGAGCAGTTCTTC.

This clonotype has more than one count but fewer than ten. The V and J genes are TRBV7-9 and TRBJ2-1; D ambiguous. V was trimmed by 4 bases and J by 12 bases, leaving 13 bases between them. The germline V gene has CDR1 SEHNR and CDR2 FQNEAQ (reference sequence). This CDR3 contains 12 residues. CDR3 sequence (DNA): TGTGCCAGCAGCTCCGCAGGTACCGGGCAGTTCTTC. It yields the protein CASSSAGTGQFF.

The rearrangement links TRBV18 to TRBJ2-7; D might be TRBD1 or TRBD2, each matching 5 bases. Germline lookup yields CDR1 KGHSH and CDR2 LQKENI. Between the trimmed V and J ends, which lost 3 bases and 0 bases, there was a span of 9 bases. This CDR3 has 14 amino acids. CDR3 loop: CASSPGASSYEQYF. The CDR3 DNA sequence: TGTGCCAGCTCACCCGGGGCTAGCTCCTACGAGCAGTACTTC.

The CDR3 spells CASSLSTTTEAFF. In DNA form, the CDR3 reads TGTGCCAGCAGTCTTAGTACTACCACTGAAGCTTTCTTT. V is TRBV7-2 and J is TRBJ1-1, with D unclear. This CDR3 region has 13 residues. Trimming took off 6 bases at V and 4 bases at J, with 12 bases between the two ends. Germline V gives CDR1 SGHTA, CDR2 FQGNSA.

The CDR3 loop reads CASSRVLTSGRTYNEQFF. The CDR3 bases are TGTGCCAGCAGCCGTGTCCTGACTAGCGGGAGGACCTACAATGAGCAGTTCTTC. V usage is TRBV11-2 and J usage is TRBJ2-1; 13 positions match TRBD2. V was pared by 5 bases and J by 2 bases, with 9 bases of the junction left unmatched. The germline V gene encodes CDR1 SGHAT and CDR2 FQNNGV. There are 18 residues in the CDR3.

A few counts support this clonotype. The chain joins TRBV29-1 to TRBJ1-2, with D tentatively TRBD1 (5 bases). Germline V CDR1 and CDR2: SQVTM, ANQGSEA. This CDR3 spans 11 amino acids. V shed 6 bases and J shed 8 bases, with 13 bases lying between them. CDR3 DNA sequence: TGCAGCGTCCCTGGGGCCGTAGGCTACACCTTC. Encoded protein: CSVPGAVGYTF.

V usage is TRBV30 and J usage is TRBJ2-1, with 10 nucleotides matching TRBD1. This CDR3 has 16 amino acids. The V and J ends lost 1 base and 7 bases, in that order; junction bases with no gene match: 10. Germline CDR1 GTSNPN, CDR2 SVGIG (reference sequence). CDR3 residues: CAWSGKDRGFLNEQFF. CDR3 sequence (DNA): TGTGCCTGGAGTGGGAAGGACAGGGGGTTTTTGAATGAGCAGTTCTTC.

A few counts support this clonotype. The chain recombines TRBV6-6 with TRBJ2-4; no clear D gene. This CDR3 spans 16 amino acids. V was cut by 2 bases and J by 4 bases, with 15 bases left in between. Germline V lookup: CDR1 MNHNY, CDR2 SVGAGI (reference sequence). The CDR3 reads CASSYARSTLKNIQYF. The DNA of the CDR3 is TGTGCCAGCAGTTACGCCCGTAGTACCCTGAAAAACATTCAGTACTTC.

The CDR3 sequence: CASGSPGTGVGGYGYTF. CDR3 DNA: TGTGCCAGTGGCTCTCCCGGGACAGGGGTGGGTGGCTATGGCTACACCTTC. V usage is TRBV28 and J usage is TRBJ1-2; 10 bases agree with TRBD1. The CDR3 has 17 amino acids. After removal of 9 bases from V and 4 bases from J, the junction contained 17 bases not matched to a gene. Germline-derived CDR1 and CDR2 are MDHEN and SYDVKM.

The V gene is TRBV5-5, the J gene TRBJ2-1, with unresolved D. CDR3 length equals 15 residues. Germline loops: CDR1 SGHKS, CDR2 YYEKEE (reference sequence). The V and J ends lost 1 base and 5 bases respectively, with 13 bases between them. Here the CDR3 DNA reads TGTGCCAGCAGCTTGTCGTTCTGGTCGAACAATGAGCAGTTCTTC. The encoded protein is CASSLSFWSNNEQFF.

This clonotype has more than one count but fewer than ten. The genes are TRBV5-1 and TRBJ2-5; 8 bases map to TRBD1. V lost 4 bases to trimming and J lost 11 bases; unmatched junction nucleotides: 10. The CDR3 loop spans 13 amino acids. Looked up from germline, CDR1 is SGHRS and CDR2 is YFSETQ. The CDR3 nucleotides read TGCGCCAGCAGCCGCGGACAGGGAAGTGGGCAGTACTTC. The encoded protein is CASSRGQGSGQYF.

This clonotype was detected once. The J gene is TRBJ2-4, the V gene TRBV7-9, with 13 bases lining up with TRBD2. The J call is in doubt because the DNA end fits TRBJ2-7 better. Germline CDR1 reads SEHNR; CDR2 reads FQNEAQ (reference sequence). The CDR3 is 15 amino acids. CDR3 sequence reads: CASSDRTSGRNEQYF. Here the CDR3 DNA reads TGTGCCAGCAGCGATCGGACTAGCGGGAGAAACGAGCAGTACTTC.

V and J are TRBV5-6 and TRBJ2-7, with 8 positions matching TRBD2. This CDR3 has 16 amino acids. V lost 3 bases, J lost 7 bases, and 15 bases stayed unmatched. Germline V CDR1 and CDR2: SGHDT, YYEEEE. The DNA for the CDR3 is TGTGCCAGCAGCTCTCGGGGCGGAGCGGGAGACAATGAGCAGTACTTC. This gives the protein CASSSRGGAGDNEQYF.

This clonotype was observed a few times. CDR3 region: CATSDSLAGEFNEQFF. CDR3 bases: TGTGCCACCAGTGATTCGCTAGCGGGAGAGTTCAATGAGCAGTTCTTC. The chain joins TRBV24-1 to TRBJ2-1; TRBD2 matches 10 bases. The CDR3 extends over 16 amino acids. Unmatched junction bases numbered 6, after V lost 2 bases and J lost 6 bases. Germline loops: CDR1 KGHDR, CDR2 SFDVKD.